Sequencing of this T cell receptor beta chain was carried out in a study of blood T cell repertoires in COVID-19. Across the whole study: T cells, B-cell-depleted T cells, or PBMCs provided the cDNA or gDNA that served as material.

In the source study's methods: Reference gene primer amplification gave estimated nucleated cell counts. This table comes from immunoSEQ multiplex PCR, and its TCRdb copy is limited to in-frame clones, with some not included. Clonal size and the V and J genes are those of that table, whereas D and trimming came from the DNA. The sample yields 150,000 to 200,000 clones, about 91% seen once. Deletions cut 4 bases from V and 6 bases from J, with 16 bases between. Germline lookup yields CDR1 SGHVS and CDR2 FNYEAQ. This CDR3 is 14 amino acids long. Sequencing was performed on peripheral blood. The chain is built from TRBV7-6 and TRBJ2-7; possibly TRBD2 for D (6 bases). This clonotype was sampled from a woman aged 45 to 65 with acute or convalescent COVID-19. The CDR3 DNA follows: TGTGCCAGCAGCTCGCGAGGGCTAGCGCTCGAGCAGTACTTC. Residues: CASSSRGLALEQYF.